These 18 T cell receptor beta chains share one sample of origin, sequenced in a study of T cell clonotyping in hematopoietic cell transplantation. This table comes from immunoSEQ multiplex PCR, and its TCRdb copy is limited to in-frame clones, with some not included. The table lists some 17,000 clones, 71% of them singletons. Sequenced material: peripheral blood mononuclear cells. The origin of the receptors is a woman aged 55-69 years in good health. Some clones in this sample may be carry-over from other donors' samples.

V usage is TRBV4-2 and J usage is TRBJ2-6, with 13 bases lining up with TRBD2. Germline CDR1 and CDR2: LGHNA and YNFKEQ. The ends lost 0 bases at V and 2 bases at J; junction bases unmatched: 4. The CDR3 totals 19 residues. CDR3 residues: CASSQEALAGGPGANVLTF. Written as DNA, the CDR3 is TGTGCCAGCAGCCAAGAGGCACTAGCGGGAGGGCCTGGGGCCAACGTCCTGACTTTC.

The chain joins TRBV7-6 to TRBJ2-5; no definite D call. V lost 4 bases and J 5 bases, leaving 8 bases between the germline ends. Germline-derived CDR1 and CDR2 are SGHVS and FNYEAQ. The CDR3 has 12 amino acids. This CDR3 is CASSWGGETQYF. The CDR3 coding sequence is TGTGCCAGCAGCTGGGGTGGGGAGACCCAGTACTTC.

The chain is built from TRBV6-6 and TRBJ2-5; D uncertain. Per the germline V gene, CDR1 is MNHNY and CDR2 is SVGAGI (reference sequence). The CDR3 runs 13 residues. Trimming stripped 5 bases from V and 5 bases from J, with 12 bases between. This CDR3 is CASSPHTSETQYF. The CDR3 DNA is TGTGCCAGCAGTCCCCATACGTCGGAGACCCAGTACTTC.

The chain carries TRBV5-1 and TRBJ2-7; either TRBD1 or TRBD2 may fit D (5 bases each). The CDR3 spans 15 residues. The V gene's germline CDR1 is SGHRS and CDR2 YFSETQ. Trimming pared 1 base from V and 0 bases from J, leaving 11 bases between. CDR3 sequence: CASSLSAGTSYEQYF. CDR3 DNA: TGCGCCAGCAGCTTGTCCGCAGGGACCTCCTACGAGCAGTACTTC.

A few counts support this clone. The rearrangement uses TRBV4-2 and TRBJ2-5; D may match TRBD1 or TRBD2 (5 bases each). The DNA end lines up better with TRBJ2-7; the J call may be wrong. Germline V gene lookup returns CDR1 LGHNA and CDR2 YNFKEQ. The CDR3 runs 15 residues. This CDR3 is CASSQDRDLYYEQYF. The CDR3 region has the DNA TGTGCCAGCAGCCAAGACAGGGACCTCTACTACGAGCAGTACTTC.

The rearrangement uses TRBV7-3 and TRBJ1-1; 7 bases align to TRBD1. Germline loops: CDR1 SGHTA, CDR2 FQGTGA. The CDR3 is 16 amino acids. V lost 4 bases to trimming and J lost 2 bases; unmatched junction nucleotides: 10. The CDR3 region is CASSSYRTGSNTEAFF. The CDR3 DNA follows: TGTGCCAGCAGCTCATATCGGACAGGATCAAACACTGAAGCTTTCTTT.

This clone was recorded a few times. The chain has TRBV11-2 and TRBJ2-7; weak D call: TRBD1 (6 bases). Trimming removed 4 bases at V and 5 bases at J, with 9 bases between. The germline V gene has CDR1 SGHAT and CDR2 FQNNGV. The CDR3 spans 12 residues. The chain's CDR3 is CASSSQGNEQYF. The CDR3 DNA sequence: TGTGCCAGCAGCTCACAGGGAAACGAGCAGTACTTC.

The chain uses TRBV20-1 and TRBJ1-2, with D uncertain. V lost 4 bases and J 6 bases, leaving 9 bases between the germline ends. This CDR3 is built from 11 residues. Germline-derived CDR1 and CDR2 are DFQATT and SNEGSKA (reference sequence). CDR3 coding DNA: TGCAGTGCTACCCGGACGGATGGCTACACCTTC. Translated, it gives CSATRTDGYTF.

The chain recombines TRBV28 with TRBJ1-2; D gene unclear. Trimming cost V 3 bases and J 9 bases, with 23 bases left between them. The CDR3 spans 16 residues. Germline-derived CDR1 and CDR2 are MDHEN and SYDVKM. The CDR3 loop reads CASSLPHSGFGVRYTF. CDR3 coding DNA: TGTGCCAGCAGTTTGCCCCACTCCGGGTTTGGGGTCCGCTACACCTTC.

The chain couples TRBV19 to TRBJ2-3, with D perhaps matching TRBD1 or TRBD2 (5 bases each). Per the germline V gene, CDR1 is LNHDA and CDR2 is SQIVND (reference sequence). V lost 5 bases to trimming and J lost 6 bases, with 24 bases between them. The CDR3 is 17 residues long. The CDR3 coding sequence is TGTGCCAGTAGTGGGGCCCGGTCAAGCGCGGGTGCCGATACGCAGTATTTT. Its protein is CASSGARSSAGADTQYF.

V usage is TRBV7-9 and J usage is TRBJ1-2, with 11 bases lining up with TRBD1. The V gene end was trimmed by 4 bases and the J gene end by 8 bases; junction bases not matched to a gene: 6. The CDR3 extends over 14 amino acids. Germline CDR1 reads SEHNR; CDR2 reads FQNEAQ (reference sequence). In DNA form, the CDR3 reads TGTGCCAGCAGCTGGGGACAGGGGGTCTACGGCTACACCTTC. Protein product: CASSWGQGVYGYTF.

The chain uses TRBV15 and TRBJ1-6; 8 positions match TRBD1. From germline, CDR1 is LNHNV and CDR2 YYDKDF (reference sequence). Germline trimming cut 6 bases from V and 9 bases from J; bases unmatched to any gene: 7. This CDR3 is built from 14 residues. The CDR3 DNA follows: TGTGCCACCAGACCGGGACAGGCCTCTTCACCCCTCCACTTT. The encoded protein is CATRPGQASSPLHF.

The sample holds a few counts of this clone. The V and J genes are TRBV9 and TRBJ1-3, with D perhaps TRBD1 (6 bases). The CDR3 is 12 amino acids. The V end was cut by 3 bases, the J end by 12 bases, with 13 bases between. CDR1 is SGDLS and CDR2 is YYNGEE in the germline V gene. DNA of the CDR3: TGTGCCAGCAGCGGGGGTAACAGGGTCATATATTTT. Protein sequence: CASSGGNRVIYF.

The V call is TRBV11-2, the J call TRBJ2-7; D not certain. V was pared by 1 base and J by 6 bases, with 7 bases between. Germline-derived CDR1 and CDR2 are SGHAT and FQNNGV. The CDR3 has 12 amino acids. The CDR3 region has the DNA TGTGCCAGCAGCTTAGTAATGACCGAGCAGTACTTC. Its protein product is CASSLVMTEQYF.

This chain's CDR3 is CASSQDGAGDNYGYTF. The DNA of the CDR3 is TGCGCCAGCAGCCAAGACGGGGCAGGGGATAACTATGGCTACACCTTC. The rearrangement links TRBV4-3 to TRBJ1-2, with D tentatively TRBD1 (6 bases). There are 16 residues in the CDR3. The ends were cut back, 0 bases at V and 1 base at J, with 12 bases in the middle. Germline CDR1 reads LGHNA; CDR2 reads YSLEER.

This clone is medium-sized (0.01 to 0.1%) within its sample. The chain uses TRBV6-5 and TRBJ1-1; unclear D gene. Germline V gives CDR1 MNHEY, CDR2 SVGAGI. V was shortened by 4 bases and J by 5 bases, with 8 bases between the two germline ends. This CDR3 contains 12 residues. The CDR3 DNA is TGTGCCAGCAGTTCCGGGATGACTGAAGCTTTCTTT. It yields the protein CASSSGMTEAFF.

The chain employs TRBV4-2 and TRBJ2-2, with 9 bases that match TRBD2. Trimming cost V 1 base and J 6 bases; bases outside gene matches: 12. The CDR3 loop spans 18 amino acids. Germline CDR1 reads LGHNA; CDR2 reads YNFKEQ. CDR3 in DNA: TGTGCCAGCAGCCAAGCGCTAGCGGGAATTATGGGGGCCGGGGAGCTGTTTTTT. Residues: CASSQALAGIMGAGELFF.

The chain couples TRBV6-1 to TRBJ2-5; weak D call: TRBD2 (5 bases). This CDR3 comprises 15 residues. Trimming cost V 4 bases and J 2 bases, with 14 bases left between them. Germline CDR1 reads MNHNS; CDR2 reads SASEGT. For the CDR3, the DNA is TGTGCCAGCAGTGCGAACGGTGGGGAGCAAGAGACCCAGTACTTC. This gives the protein CASSANGGEQETQYF.